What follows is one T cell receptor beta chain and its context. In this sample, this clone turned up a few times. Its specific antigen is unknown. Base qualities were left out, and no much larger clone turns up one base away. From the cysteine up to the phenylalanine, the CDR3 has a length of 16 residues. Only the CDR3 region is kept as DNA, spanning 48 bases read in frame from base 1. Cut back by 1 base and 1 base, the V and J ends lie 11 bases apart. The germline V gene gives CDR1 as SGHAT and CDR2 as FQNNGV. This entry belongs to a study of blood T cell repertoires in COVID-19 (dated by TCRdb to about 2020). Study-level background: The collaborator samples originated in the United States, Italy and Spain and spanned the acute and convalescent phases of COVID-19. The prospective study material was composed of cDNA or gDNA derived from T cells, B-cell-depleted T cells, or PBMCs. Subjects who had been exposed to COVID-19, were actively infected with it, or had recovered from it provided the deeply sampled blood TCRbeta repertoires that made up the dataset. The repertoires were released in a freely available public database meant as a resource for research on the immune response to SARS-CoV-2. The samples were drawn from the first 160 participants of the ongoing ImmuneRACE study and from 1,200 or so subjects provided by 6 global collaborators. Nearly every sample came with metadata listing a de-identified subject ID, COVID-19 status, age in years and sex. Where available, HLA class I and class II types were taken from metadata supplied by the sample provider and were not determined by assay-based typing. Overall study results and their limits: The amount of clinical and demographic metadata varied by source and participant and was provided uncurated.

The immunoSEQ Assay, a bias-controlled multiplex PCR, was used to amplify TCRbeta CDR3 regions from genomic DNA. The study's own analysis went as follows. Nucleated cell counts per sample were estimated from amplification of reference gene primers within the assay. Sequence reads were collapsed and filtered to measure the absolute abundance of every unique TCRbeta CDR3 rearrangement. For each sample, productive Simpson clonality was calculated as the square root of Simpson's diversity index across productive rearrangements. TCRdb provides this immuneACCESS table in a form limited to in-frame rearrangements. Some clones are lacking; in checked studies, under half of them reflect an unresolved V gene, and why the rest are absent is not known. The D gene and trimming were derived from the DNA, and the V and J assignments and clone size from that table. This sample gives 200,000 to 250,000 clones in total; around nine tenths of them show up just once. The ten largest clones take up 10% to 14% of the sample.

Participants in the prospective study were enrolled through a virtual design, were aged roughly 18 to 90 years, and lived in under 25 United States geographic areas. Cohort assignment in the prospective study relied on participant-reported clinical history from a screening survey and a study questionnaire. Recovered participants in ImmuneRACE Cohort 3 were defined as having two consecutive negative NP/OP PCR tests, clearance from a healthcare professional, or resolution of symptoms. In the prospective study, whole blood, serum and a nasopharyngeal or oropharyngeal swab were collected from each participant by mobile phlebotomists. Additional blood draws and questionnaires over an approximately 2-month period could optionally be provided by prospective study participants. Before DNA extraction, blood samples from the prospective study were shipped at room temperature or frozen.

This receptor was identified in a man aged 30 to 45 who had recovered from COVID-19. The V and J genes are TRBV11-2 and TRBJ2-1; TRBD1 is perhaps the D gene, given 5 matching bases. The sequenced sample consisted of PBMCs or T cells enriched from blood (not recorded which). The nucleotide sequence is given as TGTGCCAGCAGCTTAGGGCAGGGATTATCCTACAATGAGCAGTTCTTC. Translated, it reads CASSLGQGLSYNEQFF.